A selection of T cell receptor beta chains follows, all from one sample in a study of monozygotic twins with inflammatory bowel disease. TCRdb re-called the 5' RACE reads and gives one entry per CDR3 protein, without DNA. Its clone listing holds about 210,000 distinct CDR3 sequences. Input material: blood. All receptors derive from a human donor with ulcerative colitis or Crohn's disease, or a healthy co-twin of an affected twin (not recorded which). The CDR3 runs from the conserved cysteine through the conserved F or W. Each record gives: V gene, CDR3 length, J gene, CDR3 protein.

>TRBV12-3/TRBV12-4|15|TRBJ2-6
CASSFPGAGANVLTF
>TRBV7-9|15|TRBJ1-2
CASSRSGELNYGYTF
>TRBV5-4|14|TRBJ1-2
CASSLMQGNYGYTF
>TRBV18|16|TRBJ1-5
CASSPRRSDSNQPQHF
>TRBV5-1|12|TRBJ2-7
CASGQTSYEQYF
>TRBV7-2|13|TRBJ1-5
CASSLSRDQPQHF
>TRBV15|15|TRBJ1-1
CATSRAGLANTEAFF
>TRBV29-1|13|TRBJ2-1
CSVDDSGLFEQFF
>TRBV20-1|16|TRBJ2-7
CSARETLRTASYEQYF
>TRBV5-5|14|TRBJ1-4
CASSFFSLGEKLFF
>TRBV6-5|12|TRBJ1-2
CASTGADYGYTF
>TRBV5-1|15|TRBJ2-7
CASSYVMGASYEQYF
>TRBV20-1|16|TRBJ1-2
CSARELGVYYNYGYTF
>TRBV7-2|16|TRBJ2-5
CASRIFGQAHQETQYF
>TRBV2|12|TRBJ2-3
CASSGRADTQYF
>TRBV6-1|14|TRBJ1-2
CASSSGTGVRGYTF
>TRBV20-1|15|TRBJ1-1
CSASFEGGWFTEAFF
>TRBV20-1|13|TRBJ1-1
CSASAGGNSEAFF
>TRBV2|15|TRBJ1-4
CASSEAPALNEKLFF
>TRBV14|15|TRBJ1-1
CASSQLMSSNTEAFF
>TRBV4-1|15|TRBJ1-2
CASSQVRQFNYGYTF
>TRBV6-1|16|TRBJ2-4
CASRIGTDLAKNIQYF
>TRBV2|14|TRBJ1-1
CASTAQGVGTEAFF
>TRBV10-3|13|TRBJ2-7
CAIMADNSYEQYF
>TRBV9|15|TRBJ2-1
CASSASGATYNEQFF
>TRBV27|13|TRBJ2-3
CASGRVLADTQYF
>TRBV12-3/TRBV12-4|16|TRBJ1-5
CASSLRGQGSGQPQHF
>TRBV20-1|14|TRBJ1-5
CSARGGTGNQPQHF
>TRBV5-6|16|TRBJ1-4
CASSSPPGVLNEKLFF
>TRBV7-2|15|TRBJ1-5
CASSSGQSVEGPQHF
>TRBV25-1|15|TRBJ1-4
CASSESQGANEKLFF
>TRBV5-1|11|TRBJ2-2
CASSYEGELFF
>TRBV24-1|16|TRBJ2-5
CATSETGTSMGETQYF
>TRBV5-1|15|TRBJ1-1
CASSYQSVVNTEAFF
>TRBV12-3/TRBV12-4|17|TRBJ2-3
CASSLSVQGPPADTQYF
>TRBV5-5|14|TRBJ2-7
CASSEWDRLYEQYF
>TRBV11-2|15|TRBJ2-7
CASSLRDRGPYEQYF
>TRBV9|16|TRBJ1-1
CASSALYGYEGTEAFF
>TRBV7-9|14|TRBJ2-5
CASSLGGVGETQYF
>TRBV20-1|15|TRBJ1-6
CSAPTGGSYNSPLHF
>TRBV2|14|TRBJ1-6
CASAQTREGSPLHF
>TRBV10-3|11|TRBJ1-4
CAIRGNEKLFF
>TRBV12-3/TRBV12-4|15|TRBJ1-1
CASSPDRVGNTEAFF
>TRBV5-1|15|TRBJ2-3
CASFLGTGDGDTQYF
>TRBV12-5|14|TRBJ1-2
CASGLIPTYYGYTF
>TRBV20-1|15|TRBJ1-5
CSARPLGTARQPQHF
>TRBV7-2|16|TRBJ2-1
CASSFLTSGGANEQFF
>TRBV7-9|15|TRBJ2-3
CASSRGLGLADTQYF
>TRBV20-1|14|TRBJ1-4
CSARAGTGYEKLFF
>TRBV7-2|15|TRBJ2-3
CASSLASTGADTQYF
>TRBV7-2|15|TRBJ2-7
CASSLRTDTSYEQYF
>TRBV5-1|16|TRBJ2-3
CASSLAFGQGFGAQYF
>TRBV20-1|16|TRBJ1-2
CSARVLLGQGSQGYTF